The entry below gives a single T cell receptor (beta chain) sequence along with its context. No antigen is known for it. This record comes from a study of beta chain features in type 1 diabetes. Overall study context: Cell yields, gender and age were similar in healthy donors and patients. Cells sorted and examined across all samples totaled roughly 100,000,000.

Reverse transcribing all isolated RNA meant expressed TCRB transcripts were sequenced. Clones were read by immunoSEQ multiplex PCR, and TCRdb kept only the in-frame ones, dropping some. This table holds a few hundred thousand clones, around 24% found once. Study-wide points: Cells that show high TCR expression could be over-represented by cDNA sequencing. Across all four CD4+ subsets, people with type 1 diabetes showed modestly shorter TCRB CDR3s. Individuals with type 1 diabetes displayed fewer insertions and more deletions at VDJ junctions.

The specimen sequenced was naive CD4+ T cells from blood. The sequence was collected from a woman under 40 with type 1 diabetes.

CDR3 nucleotides: TGCGCCAGCAGCCCCACCCGACTAGCGGGAGGCATAGGCGCAGATACGCAGTATTTT. Protein product: CASSPTRLAGGIGADTQYF. V and J are TRBV4-1 and TRBJ2-3; 13 positions agree with TRBD2. The V gene's germline CDR1 is MGHRA and CDR2 YSYEKL. CDR3 size: 19 residues. V was pared by 4 bases and J by 4 bases, with 14 bases of the junction left unmatched.